The 14 T cell receptor beta chains in this list originate from one sample, sequenced in a study of T-cell memory formation after mild COVID-19 (dated by TCRdb to the early 2020s). Libraries were made using 5' RACE. The sample was run on an Illumina NovaSeq 6000. The public reads were quality trimmed at Q25 with fastp and then assembled into clones with MiXCR by TCRdb, keeping productive beta chains. A single entry per CDR3 protein holds the most common genes and DNA from its merged rows. Here the sample has over 120,000 distinct CDR3 sequences; around 21% occur a single time. The ten largest clones capture approximately 2.4% of the sample. The sequencing input was PBMCs or a T cell subset sorted from them (not recorded which). All receptors derive from an adult woman who had mild COVID-19 (a few samples of this study predate the infection). The sample titles of this study are shuffled in the database, so cell type and time point are left out; the donor was told from shared clones.

This chain uses TRBV18 with TRBJ1-2; no definite D call. In germline, CDR1 is KGHSH, CDR2 LQKENI. The CDR3 totals 12 residues. Trimming stripped 6 bases from V and 4 bases from J, with 9 bases between. CDR3 nucleotide sequence: TGTGCCAGCTCCCACGACGGCTATGGCTACACCTTC. It yields the protein CASSHDGYGYTF.

In this sample, this clonotype turned up a few times. This chain uses TRBV6-5 with TRBJ1-2, with D perhaps TRBD1 (5 bases). V lost 7 bases and J lost 8, with 23 bases in between. In germline, CDR1 is MNHEY, CDR2 SVGAGI. This CDR3 is 15 amino acids long. CDR3 loop: CASTVTRQGLQGYTF. CDR3 DNA: TGTGCCAGCACAGTTACGAGGCAGGGATTGCAGGGCTACACCTTC.

This clonotype was picked up a small number of times. The J gene is TRBJ2-1, the V gene TRBV7-9; 7 bases fit TRBD2. The CDR3 has 15 residues. From germline, CDR1 is SEHNR and CDR2 FQNEAQ (reference sequence). The trim removed 3 bases at V and 2 bases at J, leaving 4 bases unmatched. CDR3 loop: CASSLGGGPYNEQFF. For the CDR3, the DNA is TGTGCCAGCAGCTTGGGCGGGGGTCCCTACAATGAGCAGTTCTTC.

This clonotype has at least ten counts. The rearrangement uses TRBV7-3 and TRBJ2-5, with 10 nucleotides matching TRBD2. CDR1 and CDR2 (germline): SGHTA, FQGTGA. This CDR3 has 16 amino acids. V trimming: 0 bases; J trimming: 1 base; junction bases outside the gene matches: 2. The CDR3 loop is CASSLTGLAAQETQYF. In nucleotides, the CDR3 is TGTGCCAGCAGCTTAACCGGACTAGCGGCCCAAGAGACCCAGTACTTC.

The chain uses TRBV18 and TRBJ1-2, with D possibly matching TRBD1 (6 bases). The V and J ends lost 2 bases and 6 bases respectively, with 13 bases between them. The CDR3 extends over 14 amino acids. Germline CDR1 and CDR2: KGHSH and LQKENI. In nucleotides, the CDR3 is TGTGCCAGCTCACCAGGAACAGGGATCCATGGCTACACCTTC. Amino acids: CASSPGTGIHGYTF.

In this sample, this clonotype turned up a few times. The gene calls are TRBV12-3 or TRBV12-4 and TRBJ1-1; 7 bases align to TRBD1. This CDR3 has 14 residues. The trim removed 5 bases at V and 4 bases at J, leaving 7 bases unmatched. CDR3 region: CASSPSGGSTEAFF. The CDR3 nucleotides read TGTGCCAGCAGTCCCTCAGGGGGGAGCACTGAAGCTTTCTTT.

The rearrangement links TRBV4-2 to TRBJ2-1; TRBD2 aligns across 11 bases. The CDR3 sequence is 16 residues long. CDR1 is LGHNA and CDR2 is YNFKEQ in the germline V gene. J gave up 8 bases and V 4 bases, and 10 bases lay outside the gene matches. The CDR3 spells CASSRPRLAGRYEQFF. The CDR3 DNA reads as TGTGCCAGCAGCCGTCCCCGACTAGCGGGAAGGTATGAGCAGTTCTTC.

The chain is built from TRBV4-3 and TRBJ1-4; D ambiguous. The germline V gene has CDR1 LGHNA and CDR2 YSLEER. This CDR3 region has 15 residues. Trimming left V 6 bases short and J 0 bases short, with 11 bases between. CDR3 coding DNA: TGCGCCAGCAGGGAAAGGGCCGCAACTAATGAAAAACTGTTTTTT. Encoded protein: CASRERAATNEKLFF.

Concerning this clonotype: Compared with germline, one end of the junction differs, possibly owing to a read error. The chain links TRBV7-9 to TRBJ2-1; D perhaps matches TRBD1 (6 bases). The CDR3 contains 14 residues. Per the germline V gene, CDR1 is SEHNR and CDR2 is FQNEAQ (reference sequence). The CDR3 sequence is CASSPINRVNQQFF. In nucleotides, the CDR3 is TGTGCCAGCAGCCCAATCAACAGGGTCAATCAGCAGTTCTTC.

This clonotype was counted a few times. The chain couples TRBV12-3 or TRBV12-4 to TRBJ2-7; 12 nucleotides match TRBD2. Germline trimming cut 6 bases from V and 7 bases from J; bases unmatched to any gene: 4. The CDR3 has 13 amino acids. CDR3 protein: CASSRGLAGEQYF. CDR3 coding DNA: TGTGCCAGCAGCCGCGGACTAGCGGGAGAGCAGTACTTC.

The chain couples TRBV20-1 to TRBJ1-1; 10 bases map to TRBD1. From germline, CDR1 is DFQATT and CDR2 SNEGSKA (reference sequence). Losses at the gene ends were 0 bases for V and 11 bases for J; bases not matched to a gene: 18. This CDR3 has 17 amino acids. The CDR3 coding sequence is TGCAGTGCTAGAGACCCCCGGGACAGGGGCCCGAGGATGGGCGCTTTCTTT. Its translation is CSARDPRDRGPRMGAFF.

The DNA for the CDR3 is TGTGCCAGTAGTTTCGGGTCTAACACTGAAGCTTTCTTT. Translating gives CASSFGSNTEAFF. The J gene is TRBJ1-1, the V gene TRBV19; no definite D call. The ends were cut back, 5 bases at V and 2 bases at J, with 9 bases in the middle. This CDR3 has 13 amino acids. Germline values: CDR1 LNHDA, CDR2 SQIVND (reference sequence).

The chain uses TRBV5-5 and TRBJ2-3; TRBD1 matches 7 bases. Per germline, CDR1 SGHKS and CDR2 YYEKEE (reference sequence). The CDR3 contains 15 residues. V lost 4 bases to trimming and J lost 3 bases; unmatched junction nucleotides: 8. The CDR3 DNA reads TGTGCCAGCAGCCCTCGGGCACAGGGGACAGATACGCAGTATTTT. Translating gives CASSPRAQGTDTQYF.

This clonotype came up many times. The genes are TRBV7-6 and TRBJ2-3; no definite D call. Between the trimmed V and J ends, which lost 5 bases and 4 bases, there was a span of 10 bases. In germline, CDR1 is SGHVS, CDR2 FNYEAQ. CDR3 size: 13 residues. CDR3 in amino acids: CASSIGPADTQYF. The DNA of the CDR3 is TGTGCCAGCAGCATTGGACCGGCAGATACGCAGTATTTT.